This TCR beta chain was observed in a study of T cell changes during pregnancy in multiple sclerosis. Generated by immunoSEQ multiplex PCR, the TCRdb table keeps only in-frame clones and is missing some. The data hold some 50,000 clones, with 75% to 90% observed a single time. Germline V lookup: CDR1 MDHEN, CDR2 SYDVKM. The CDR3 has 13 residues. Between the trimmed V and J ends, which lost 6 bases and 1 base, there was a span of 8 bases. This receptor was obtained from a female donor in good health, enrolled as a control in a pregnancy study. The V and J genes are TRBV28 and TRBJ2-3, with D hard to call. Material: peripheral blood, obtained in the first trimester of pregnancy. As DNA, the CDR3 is TGTGCCAGCAGGGCGGCAGGCACAGATACGCAGTATTTT. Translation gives CASRAAGTDTQYF.